The 20 T cell receptor beta chains reported below all come from one sample, sequenced in a study of blood T cell repertoires in COVID-19. Only in-frame clones appear in the TCRdb table, and some are missing; sequencing was by immunoSEQ multiplex PCR. This table has 250,000 to 350,000 clones, more than 75% appearing once. The sample consisted of PBMCs or T cells enriched from blood (not recorded which). Receptors originate from a woman aged 30 to 39 who had recovered from COVID-19.

The CDR3 reads CASSASSGSYNEQFF. DNA for the CDR3: TGTGCCAGCAGCGCTTCTAGCGGATCCTACAATGAGCAGTTCTTC. This chain connects TRBV11-3 to TRBJ2-1; TRBD2 agrees at 7 bases. The CDR3 is 15 residues long. V shed 5 bases, J shed 1 base, and the junction held 5 bases outside the gene matches. Germline CDR1 is SGHNT and CDR2 is YENEEA. Full variable domain (outside the CDR3, taken from reference TRBV11-3 and TRBJ2-1): EAGVVQSPRYKIIEKKQPVAFWCNPISGHNTLYWYLQNLGQGPELLIRYENEEAVDDSQLPKDRFSAERLKGVDSTLKIQPAELGDSAVYLCASSASSGSYNEQFFGPGTRLTVL.

This clone was detected once. This sequence joins TRBV7-9 and TRBJ2-3; D is perhaps TRBD2 (6 bases). This CDR3 contains 17 residues. Germline V gene lookup returns CDR1 SEHNR and CDR2 FQNEAQ (reference sequence). V was cut by 4 bases and J by 5 bases, with 22 bases left in between. For the CDR3, the DNA is TGTGCCAGCAGCTCCCCGCCGGGAGAGGGAGTCATAGATACGCAGTATTTT. This codes for CASSSPPGEGVIDTQYF.

This sequence joins TRBV6-5 and TRBJ2-7; 9 bases match TRBD2. J was trimmed by 1 base and V by 5 bases; bases with no gene match: 6. The CDR3 spans 15 residues. Germline V gene lookup returns CDR1 MNHEY and CDR2 SVGAGI. This CDR3 reads CASSLLSGGSYEQYF. The CDR3 DNA follows: TGTGCCAGCAGTCTACTTAGCGGGGGTTCCTACGAGCAGTACTTC.

V usage is TRBV19 and J usage is TRBJ2-5, with 8 nucleotides matching TRBD1. V shed 4 bases and J 5 bases; nucleotides not matched to a gene: 15. Germline CDR1 and CDR2: LNHDA and SQIVND (reference sequence). The CDR3 contains 17 residues. CDR3 loop: CASSKVRQGAVAETQYF. CDR3 in DNA: TGTGCCAGTAGTAAGGTCAGGCAGGGGGCTGTAGCGGAGACCCAGTACTTC.

The chain recombines TRBV10-3 with TRBJ1-5; 9 bases fit TRBD1. V was pared by 6 bases and J by 7 bases, with 7 bases of the junction left unmatched. Germline V gene sequence: CDR1 ENHRY, CDR2 SYGVKD. The CDR3 consists of 14 residues. CDR3 bases: TGTGCCATCAGCGGGACAGGGTTCGGGCAGCCCCAGCATTTT. Encoded protein: CAISGTGFGQPQHF.

This clone was seen just once. The CDR3 region has the DNA TGCGCCAGCAGCTTCGACAGCTATGGCTACACCTTC. It specifies CASSFDSYGYTF. The rearrangement links TRBV5-1 to TRBJ1-2; tentative D call: TRBD1 (5 bases). CDR3 length: 12 amino acids. Germline-derived CDR1 and CDR2 are SGHRS and YFSETQ. V lost 2 bases, J lost 4 bases, and 6 bases lay in between.

The chain recombines TRBV27 with TRBJ1-2; D remains unclear. CDR1 and CDR2 from the germline V gene are MNHEY and SMNVEV (reference sequence). Trimming took off 6 bases at V and 2 bases at J, with 16 bases between the two ends. The CDR3 consists of 15 residues. The CDR3 DNA sequence: TGTGCCAGCAGCCGGCTGCCTACAGAGAACTATGGCTACACCTTC. Protein: CASSRLPTENYGYTF.

The rearrangement links TRBV9 to TRBJ1-1; D gene ambiguous. Germline values: CDR1 SGDLS, CDR2 YYNGEE. The V and J ends lost 0 bases and 5 bases respectively, with 14 bases between them. This CDR3 spans 15 amino acids. CDR3 in DNA: TGTGCCAGCAGCGTAGATTTGAGAGGGTCAACTGAAGCTTTCTTT. Its translation is CASSVDLRGSTEAFF.

The chain employs TRBV2 and TRBJ1-2, with no clear D. CDR1 is SNHLY and CDR2 is FYNNEI in the germline V gene. The ends were cut back, 8 bases at V and 5 bases at J, with 12 bases in the middle. This CDR3 region has 12 residues. CDR3 coding DNA: TGTGCCAGCGAGTTTAGGGAGTATGGCTACACCTTC. Translating gives CASEFREYGYTF.

This rearrangement joins TRBV27 to TRBJ1-6; 8 positions match TRBD1. Germline V CDR1 and CDR2: MNHEY, SMNVEV (reference sequence). CDR3 length equals 14 residues. Trimming at V came to 6 bases and at J to 13 bases, leaving 11 bases not matched to a gene. The CDR3 DNA follows: TGTGCCAGCAGCCTCGGACAGGGAATTACGCCCCTCCACTTT. It yields the protein CASSLGQGITPLHF.

The chain has TRBV2 and TRBJ1-2, with D perhaps matching TRBD1 (5 bases). The CDR3 length is 13 residues. Germline CDR1 and CDR2: SNHLY and FYNNEI. Trimming cost V 1 base and J 7 bases, with 10 bases left between them. The CDR3 sequence is CASSEDQGSGYTF. The CDR3 nucleotides are TGTGCCAGCAGTGAAGACCAGGGAAGTGGCTACACCTTC.

The chain joins TRBV6-5 to TRBJ2-7, with TRBD2 matching over 7 bases. The CDR3 is 15 amino acids. CDR1 and CDR2 from the germline V gene are MNHEY and SVGAGI. Trimming removed 2 bases from V and 4 bases from J; junction bases left unmatched: 8. CDR3 nucleotide sequence: TGTGCCAGCAGTTACCTCCCGCGGGGGAAGTACGAGCAGTACTTC. As protein: CASSYLPRGKYEQYF.

The rearrangement links TRBV5-1 to TRBJ2-4, with a possible D match to TRBD1 (6 bases). This CDR3 spans 16 amino acids. Between the trimmed V and J ends, which lost 3 bases and 1 base, there was a span of 14 bases. Germline V lookup: CDR1 SGHRS, CDR2 YFSETQ. The CDR3 coding sequence is TGCGCCAGCAGCTCGTACAGGGAAGGGGCCAAAAACATTCAGTACTTC. Residues: CASSSYREGAKNIQYF.

With regard to this clone: A read error may explain this, as a much larger clone is one base away. V is TRBV28 and J is TRBJ2-7; the match to TRBD1 covers 7 bases. Looked up from germline, CDR1 is MDHEN and CDR2 is SYDVKM. The CDR3 sequence is 13 residues long. V was pared by 6 bases and J by 1 base, with 3 bases of the junction left unmatched. CDR3 sequence (DNA): TGTGCCAGCAGCCCGGGACAGTCCTACGAGCAGTACTTC. Its translation: CASSPGQSYEQYF.

This rearrangement joins TRBV28 to TRBJ2-7; perhaps TRBD1 as D (5 bases). Germline assignment: CDR1 MDHEN and CDR2 SYDVKM. Trimming cost V 4 bases and J 2 bases, with 12 bases left between them. The CDR3 loop spans 14 amino acids. CDR3: CASSSPDRPYEQYF. Written as DNA, the CDR3 is TGTGCCAGCAGTTCTCCAGACAGACCCTACGAGCAGTACTTC.

In this sample, this clone turned up once. Within the sample, other DNA sequences also encode this same CDR3. The chain is built from TRBV19 and TRBJ1-1; D is undetermined. The CDR3 consists of 15 residues. Germline V gene sequence: CDR1 LNHDA, CDR2 SQIVND (reference sequence). Deletions cut 6 bases from V and 4 bases from J, with 18 bases between. CDR3 bases: TGTGCCAGTAGCCGTGGGATCGGAGGTGTCACTGAAGCTTTCTTT. It encodes CASSRGIGGVTEAFF.

This clone turned up a few times. The chain combines TRBV19 with TRBJ1-4; D is uncertain. The germline V and J ends were trimmed by 5 bases and 5 bases, with 12 bases remaining between them. The CDR3 is 14 amino acids. CDR1 is LNHDA, CDR2 SQIVND, per germline (reference sequence). CDR3 in amino acids: CASSFNRRNEKLFF. CDR3 nucleotides: TGTGCCAGTAGTTTTAACAGAAGAAATGAAAAACTGTTTTTT.

The chain uses TRBV6-6 and TRBJ1-3; weak D call: TRBD1 (6 bases). Trimming removed 5 bases at V and 2 bases at J, with 13 bases between. The CDR3 covers 15 residues. Germline assignment: CDR1 MNHNY and CDR2 SVGAGI (reference sequence). As DNA, the CDR3 is TGTGCCAGCAGTCGATCACAGGGCCCTGGAAACACCATATATTTT. This codes for CASSRSQGPGNTIYF.

The rearrangement joins TRBV3-1 (or the pseudogene TRBV3-2) to TRBJ2-3, with TRBD2 identical over 15 bases. Trimming took 8 bases from V and 0 from J; bases not matched to a gene: 15. This CDR3 contains 20 residues. Germline-derived CDR1 and CDR2 are LGHDT and YNNKEL (reference sequence). The CDR3 loop is CASRRSGTSGGISSTDTQYF. The CDR3 bases are TGTGCCAGCCGGCGGTCCGGGACTAGCGGGGGGATTTCTAGCACAGATACGCAGTATTTT.

The chain uses TRBV5-1 and TRBJ2-5; possibly TRBD2 for D (7 bases). V lost 4 bases and J 5 bases, leaving 15 bases between the germline ends. There are 14 residues in the CDR3. Per the germline V gene, CDR1 is SGHRS and CDR2 is YFSETQ. The DNA for the CDR3 is TGCGCCAGCAGCGATGTGGGGGGGGCGGAGACCCAGTACTTC. This encodes CASSDVGGAETQYF.